This T cell receptor beta chain was observed in a study of blood T cell repertoires in COVID-19. As for the study in general: The samples span acute and convalescent COVID-19 from the United States, Italy and Spain.

About this clone: A clone one base away is much larger, so this may be a read error.

Data came from immunoSEQ multiplex PCR; TCRdb stores just in-frame clones and leaves some out. The repertoire holds 100,000 to 150,000 clones, with about four fifths as singletons. The specimen sequenced was peripheral blood. The clonotype was recovered from a man in his 70s with acute or convalescent COVID-19.

This CDR3 is CASSKDRGGYGYTF. CDR3 in DNA: TGTGCCAGCAGTAAGGACAGGGGAGGCTATGGCTACACCTTC. The chain uses TRBV6-5 and TRBJ1-2; 9 bases are shared with TRBD1. CDR1 is MNHEY, CDR2 SVGAGI, per germline. Trimming removed 5 bases from V and 4 bases from J; junction bases left unmatched: 5. This CDR3 has 14 amino acids.